One sample yielded the 5 T cell receptor beta chains listed below, sequenced in a study of blood T cell repertoires in COVID-19. Profiling relied on immunoSEQ multiplex PCR, and the TCRdb table lists in-frame clones only, not all of them. The table includes over 200,000 clones, almost 85% detected once. The sample comprised peripheral blood. The source is a woman in her forties or fifties with active or convalescent COVID-19.

V and J are TRBV3-1 (or the pseudogene TRBV3-2) and TRBJ2-5; D is undetermined. The ends were cut back, 3 bases at V and 5 bases at J, with 7 bases in the middle. This CDR3 has 12 amino acids. Per the germline V gene, CDR1 is LGHDT and CDR2 is YNNKEL (reference sequence). The CDR3 spells CASSHLQETQYF. In nucleotides, the CDR3 is TGTGCCAGCAGCCACCTTCAGGAGACCCAGTACTTC.

The chain combines TRBV3-1 (or the pseudogene TRBV3-2) with TRBJ2-2; D perhaps matches TRBD2 (5 bases). This CDR3 is built from 16 residues. Germline CDR1 LGHDT, CDR2 YNNKEL (reference sequence). V shed 4 bases and J shed 1 base, with 13 bases lying between them. The CDR3, as DNA: TGTGCCAGCAGCCCCGGACTCCACTGGAACACCGGGGAGCTGTTTTTT. Translating it yields CASSPGLHWNTGELFF.

This clone was recorded once. This rearrangement joins TRBV6-5 to TRBJ2-3; D ambiguous. Germline CDR1 is MNHEY and CDR2 is SVGAGI. V lost 7 bases and J 6 bases, leaving 8 bases between the germline ends. The length of the CDR3 is 11 residues. In nucleotides, the CDR3 is TGTGCCAGCAATTCGAGGGATACGCAGTATTTT. Translated: CASNSRDTQYF.

This clone occurred many times. The genes are TRBV10-1 and TRBJ2-2; D may be TRBD2 (5 bases). The CDR3 spans 13 residues. From germline, CDR1 is WNHNN and CDR2 SYGVQD (reference sequence). V dropped 2 bases and J dropped 4 bases, with 5 bases sitting between them. CDR3 in amino acids: CASSESGTGELFF. In nucleotides, the CDR3 is TGCGCCAGCAGTGAGAGCGGCACCGGGGAGCTGTTTTTT.

The chain employs TRBV30 and TRBJ2-4; 9 bases map to TRBD2. V shed 0 bases, J shed 10 bases, and the junction held 4 bases outside the gene matches. This CDR3 contains 13 residues. Germline assignment: CDR1 GTSNPN and CDR2 SVGIG (reference sequence). The CDR3 loop reads CAWSVGGGGIQYF. The CDR3 region has the DNA TGTGCCTGGAGTGTCGGCGGGGGGGGTATTCAGTACTTC.